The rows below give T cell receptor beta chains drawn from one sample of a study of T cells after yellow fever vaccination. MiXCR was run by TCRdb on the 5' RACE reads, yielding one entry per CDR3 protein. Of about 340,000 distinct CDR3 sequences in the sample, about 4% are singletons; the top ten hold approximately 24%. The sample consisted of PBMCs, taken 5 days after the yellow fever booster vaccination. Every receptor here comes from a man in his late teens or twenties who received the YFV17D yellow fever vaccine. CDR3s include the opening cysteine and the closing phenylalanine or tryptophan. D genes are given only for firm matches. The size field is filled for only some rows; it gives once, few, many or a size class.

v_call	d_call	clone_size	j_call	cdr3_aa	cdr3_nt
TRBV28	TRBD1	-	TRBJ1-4	CASSFIFKNGQGAFGKLFF	TGTGCCAGCAGTTTTATTTTTAAAAACGGACAGGGGGCTTTTGGAAAACTGTTTTTT
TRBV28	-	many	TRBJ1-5	CASTQGASTVQPQHF	TGTGCCAGCACCCAGGGAGCTAGCACTGTTCAGCCCCAGCATTTT
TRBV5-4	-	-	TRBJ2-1	CASSRTNLDEQFF	TGTGCCAGCAGCCGGACTAACCTGGATGAGCAGTTCTTC
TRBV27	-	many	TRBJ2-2	CASSFGGAGELFF	TGTGCCAGCAGTTTTGGGGGTGCCGGGGAGCTGTTTTTT
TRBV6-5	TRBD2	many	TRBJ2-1	CASSYGLAGLNEQFF	TGTGCCAGCAGTTACGGCCTAGCGGGACTCAATGAGCAGTTCTTC
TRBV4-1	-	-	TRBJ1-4	CASSQEGEGAKLFF	TGCGCCAGCAGCCAAGAGGGAGAGGGAGCAAAACTGTTTTTT
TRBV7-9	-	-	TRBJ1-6	CASSPTGFTYNSPLHF	TGTGCCAGCAGCCCCACAGGGTTCACCTATAATTCACCCCTCCACTTT
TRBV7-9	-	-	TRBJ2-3	CAVGGYSDTQYF	TGTGCCGTAGGGGGGTATTCTGATACGCAGTATTTT
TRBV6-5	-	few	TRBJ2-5	CASGHYPSGRSRGETQYF	TGTGCCAGCGGTCACTATCCGAGTGGCAGGAGTAGGGGAGAGACCCAGTACTTC
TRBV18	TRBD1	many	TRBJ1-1	CASSLSTGTGTEAFF	TGTGCCAGCTCACTCTCGACAGGGACGGGGACTGAAGCTTTCTTT
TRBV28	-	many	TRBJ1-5	CASSPRRGPQHF	TGTGCCAGCAGCCCTAGGAGGGGACCCCAGCATTTT
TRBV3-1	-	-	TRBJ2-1	CASSQRGGYNEQFF	TGTGCCAGCAGCCAAAGGGGGGGGTACAATGAGCAGTTCTTC
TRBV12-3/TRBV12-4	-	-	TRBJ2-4	CASSLAGWKNIQYF	TGTGCCAGCAGTTTAGCAGGGTGGAAAAACATTCAGTACTTC
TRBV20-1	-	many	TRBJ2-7	CSAREELTLWDEQYF	TGCAGTGCTAGAGAGGAGCTAACGCTTTGGGACGAGCAGTACTTC
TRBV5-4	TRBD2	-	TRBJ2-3	CASIPPRGGTDTQYF	TGTGCCAGCATCCCCCCGCGGGGGGGGACAGATACGCAGTATTTT
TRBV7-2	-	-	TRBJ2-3	CASSPQPNSGSSSDTQYF	TGTGCCAGCAGCCCACAACCGAATAGCGGATCTAGCTCAGATACGCAGTATTTT
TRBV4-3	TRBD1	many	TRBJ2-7	CASSRDRVGEQYF	TGCGCCAGCAGCCGAGACAGGGTGGGCGAGCAGTACTTC
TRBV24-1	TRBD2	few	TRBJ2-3	CATSPGSGGTDTQYF	TGTGCCACCAGCCCGGGTAGCGGGGGGACAGATACGCAGTATTTT
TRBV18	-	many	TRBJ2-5	CASSPRTGTAQGETQYF	TGTGCCAGCTCACCAAGGACCGGGACGGCCCAAGGAGAGACCCAGTACTTC
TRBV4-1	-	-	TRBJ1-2	CASSQDRHYGYTF	TGCGCCAGCAGCCAAGATAGGCACTATGGCTACACCTTC
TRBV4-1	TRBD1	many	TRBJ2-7	CASSQGTGKSYEQYF	TGCGCCAGCAGCCAAGGGACAGGGAAGTCGTACGAGCAGTACTTC
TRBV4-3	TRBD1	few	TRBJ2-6	CASSHGQGWAGANVLTF	TGCGCCAGCAGCCATGGACAGGGCTGGGCTGGGGCCAACGTCCTGACTTTC
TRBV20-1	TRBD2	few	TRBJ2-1	CSASRLAGRYNEQFF	TGCAGTGCTAGTCGGCTAGCGGGGAGGTACAATGAGCAGTTCTTC
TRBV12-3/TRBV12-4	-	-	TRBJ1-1	CASSSGLTPEAFF	TGTGCCAGCAGTTCCGGGCTTACCCCCGAAGCTTTCTTT
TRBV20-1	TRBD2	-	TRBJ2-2	CSASIPGRVNTGELFF	TGCAGTGCTAGTATTCCGGGGAGGGTGAACACCGGGGAGCTGTTTTTT
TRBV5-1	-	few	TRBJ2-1	CASSLEVGGPYNEQFF	TGCGCCAGCAGCTTGGAGGTCGGGGGGCCCTACAATGAGCAGTTCTTC
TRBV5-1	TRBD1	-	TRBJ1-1	CASSSTGAVGTETFF	TGCGCCAGCAGCTCCACAGGGGCTGTGGGCACTGAAACTTTCTTT
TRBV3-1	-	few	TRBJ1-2	CASRDTGTRYGYTF	TGTGCCAGCAGAGACACAGGCACCCGCTATGGCTACACCTTC
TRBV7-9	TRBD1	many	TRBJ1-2	CASSRGGAYGYTF	TGTGCCAGCAGCCGAGGGGGCGCCTATGGCTACACCTTC
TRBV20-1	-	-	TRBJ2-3	CSAESGDTQYF	TGCAGTGCCGAAAGCGGAGATACGCAGTATTTT
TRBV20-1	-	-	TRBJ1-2	CSAIGGGGGYTF	TGCAGTGCTATTGGGGGAGGCGGTGGCTACACCTTC
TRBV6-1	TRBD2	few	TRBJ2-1	CASIFTSGGDEQFF	TGTGCCAGCATTTTTACTAGCGGGGGGGATGAGCAGTTCTTC
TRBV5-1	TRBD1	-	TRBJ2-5	CASSGGQVIGETQYF	TGCGCCAGCAGCGGAGGACAGGTGATTGGTGAGACCCAGTACTTC
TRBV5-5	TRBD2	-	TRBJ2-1	CASSLGGTSVEQFF	TGTGCCAGCAGCTTGGGGGGGACTAGCGTTGAGCAGTTCTTC
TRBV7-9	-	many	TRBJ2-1	CASLLATYNEQFF	TGTGCCAGCTTGTTGGCCACCTACAATGAGCAGTTCTTC
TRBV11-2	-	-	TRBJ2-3	CASSPGGGFGGTDTQYF	TGTGCCAGCAGCCCAGGGGGAGGTTTTGGTGGCACAGATACGCAGTATTTT